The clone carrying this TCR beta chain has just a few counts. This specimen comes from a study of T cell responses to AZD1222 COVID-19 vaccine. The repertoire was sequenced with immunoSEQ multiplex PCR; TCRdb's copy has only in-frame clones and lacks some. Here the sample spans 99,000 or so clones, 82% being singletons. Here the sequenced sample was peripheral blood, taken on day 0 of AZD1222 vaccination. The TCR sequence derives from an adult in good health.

The CDR3 region is CASSIGPQSKSPLHF. CDR3 sequence (DNA): TGTGCCAGTAGTATAGGACCGCAATCCAAGTCACCCCTCCACTTT. The V call is TRBV19, the J call TRBJ1-6; D is unresolved. V gave up 1 base and J gave up 10 bases, with 14 bases separating them. Germline V gives CDR1 LNHDA, CDR2 SQIVND (reference sequence). CDR3 length equals 15 residues.